This TCR beta chain originates from a study of T cell repertoires in ileal Crohn's disease. Overall study context: All patients had surgery for stricturing (about 60%) or penetrating (about 39%) disease. Study-wide results and limits: Active smokers at surgery had more clonal expansions than non-smokers. All patients with clonality above 26.8% had endoscopic recurrence.

Time point given: neoterminal ileum biopsy at postoperative endoscopy, about 6 months after surgery. About this clone itself: The antigen remains undetermined.

In germline, CDR1 is MRHNA, CDR2 SNTAGT. V was pared by 2 bases and J by 5 bases, with 12 bases between. The length of the CDR3 is 14 residues. TCRdb keeps only in-frame clones here, not all; method: immunoSEQ multiplex PCR. Seen here are some 9,200 clones, roughly 78% observed once, and the top ten hold around 19%. J is TRBJ1-2 and V is TRBV6-4; unclear D gene. This TCR was recovered from an adult with Crohn's disease. The sample consisted of ileal tissue. The CDR3 loop is CASSDLWRGYGYTF. Here the CDR3 DNA reads TGTGCCAGCAGTGACCTCTGGAGAGGGTATGGCTACACCTTC.